The 6 T cell receptor beta chains reported below all come from one sample, sequenced in a study of OX40 agonist ivuxolimab in advanced cancers. Clones were sequenced by immunoSEQ multiplex PCR, and TCRdb holds only the in-frame ones, with some missing. The sample records tens of thousands of clones, 85% being singletons. Here the sequenced sample was CD4+ or CD8+ T cells sorted from blood, taken in a trial of the OX40 agonist ivuxolimab. The receptors shown here come from an adult with an advanced solid tumor such as melanoma, head and neck, liver or kidney cancer.

This clone was observed a handful of times. The chain recombines TRBV7-2 with TRBJ2-7; D is unresolved. CDR3 length: 11 amino acids. Germline V gene data show CDR1 as SGHTA and CDR2 as FQGNSA. With 6 bases removed from V and 2 bases from J, the gap between germline ends came to 5 bases. CDR3 in DNA: TGTGCCAGCAGTTCCACCTACGAGCAGTACTTC. Its translation: CASSSTYEQYF.

This clone was seen a single time. The rearrangement links TRBV29-1 to TRBJ2-1, with unresolved D. Trimming removed 5 bases at V and 0 bases at J, with 14 bases between. Germline V lookup: CDR1 SQVTM, CDR2 ANQGSEA. CDR3 length: 15 amino acids. CDR3: CSVRGEWSSYNEQFF. CDR3 coding DNA: TGCAGCGTTCGAGGAGAGTGGAGCTCCTACAATGAGCAGTTCTTC.

The V call is TRBV29-1, the J call TRBJ2-7; D unclear. Per the germline V gene, CDR1 is SQVTM and CDR2 is ANQGSEA. V gave up 3 bases and J gave up 2 bases, with 11 bases separating them. The CDR3 has 13 amino acids. Here the CDR3 reads CSVEFQQAYEQYF. CDR3 in DNA: TGCAGCGTTGAGTTCCAGCAAGCCTACGAGCAGTACTTC.

The V call is TRBV10-3, the J call TRBJ1-4, with D uncertain. The V end was cut by 6 bases, the J end by 2 bases, with 10 bases between. Germline CDR1 and CDR2: ENHRY and SYGVKD. The CDR3 covers 14 residues. CDR3 coding DNA: TGTGCCATCAGGGGCGACGGCACTAATGAAAAACTGTTTTTT. It yields the protein CAIRGDGTNEKLFF.

The rearrangement uses TRBV27 and TRBJ2-1; the match to TRBD2 covers 10 bases. Germline values: CDR1 MNHEY, CDR2 SMNVEV (reference sequence). The V gene end was trimmed by 1 base and the J gene end by 2 bases; junction bases not matched to a gene: 5. The CDR3 loop spans 17 amino acids. The CDR3 reads CASSLFTSGVTYNEQFF. The CDR3 nucleotides read TGTGCCAGCAGTTTATTTACTAGCGGGGTGACCTACAATGAGCAGTTCTTC.

V is TRBV6-5 and J is TRBJ1-1; D remains unclear. The germline V and J ends were trimmed by 6 bases and 1 base, with 12 bases remaining between them. The CDR3 spans 14 residues. Looked up from germline, CDR1 is MNHEY and CDR2 is SVGAGI. CDR3 region: CASSPSLGNTEAFF. For the CDR3, the DNA is TGTGCCAGCAGCCCCTCCCTGGGGAACACTGAAGCTTTCTTT.